Described below is a single TCR beta chain sequence and its context. In its sample, this clonotype was seen a few times. This clone's antigen is unknown. Within one base of it there is no much larger clone, and no base qualities were kept. This specimen comes from a study of relationships among human T cell subsets (dated by TCRdb to 2010 to 2012). Study-wide context: The study sequenced eight distinct T cell populations from blood: pan T, CD8 cytotoxic, regulatory, Th1, Th2, naive plus transitional, activated and memory cells.

General study outcomes and caveats: The bead-based sorting could not exclude a CD4+CD8+ double-positive population. No statistically significant differences in V, D and J usage, CDR3 length or N-nucleotide additions were observed among the seven subsets. While more than 60% of CD8+ cytotoxic sequences came from clones with more than 100 reads, the regulatory and Th2 subsets had few clones of that kind. The substantial sharing of CDR3s among Th1, Th2 and regulatory T cells was interpreted as suggesting that cell fate choices are stochastic.

To obtain CD8+ cytotoxic T cells, negative selection with anti-CD4 multisort beads was done first, followed by positive selection with anti-CD8 beads. To isolate the T cell subsets, Miltenyi superparamagnetic beads coated with subset-specific monoclonal antibodies were used. All T cell populations were isolated from peripheral blood. Whole blood was subjected to Ficoll separation to obtain mononuclear cells, from which monocytes were subsequently depleted using anti-CD14 microbeads. Isolated cell populations were immediately resuspended in RNAprotect reagent. The CDR3, cysteine through phenylalanine, is 12 amino acids long. Of the read, only the CDR3 DNA is kept; its 36 bases are in frame from base 1. CDR1 is given as SEHNR and CDR2 as FQNEAQ, both from the germline V gene (reference sequence). V and J are truncated by 3 bases and 15 bases respectively, leaving an intervening sequence of 15 bases.

The library was prepared using multiplex PCR. This sample was sequenced with a 454 GS FLX. Semiquantitative ARM-PCR was used to amplify the TCR alpha and beta CDR3 regions from mRNA. In ARM-PCR, tagged nested gene-specific primers were used first, and exponential amplification was then carried out by communal superprimers. Exonuclease was used to remove the nested primers before the first-round PCR products went through the second amplification round. Amplicons were sequenced on the 454 platform, which allows rapid sequencing of millions of DNA fragments without cloning bias. A read counted as effective if the read could be mapped to both V and J germline segments. As for how the authors treated the data: IRmap was used to assign reads to germline V, D and J segments, relying on pyromap, a Smith-Waterman modification adapted to 454 sequencing errors. D-beta assignments were filtered with cutoffs set at the 99th percentile of alignment scores obtained from simulated random sequences. The CDR3 was taken to be the amino acids lying between the conserved V-segment Y[YFLI]C motif and the J-segment [FW]GXGT motif. Repertoire diversity was estimated with a compound Poisson process model previously applied to large-scale EST data. A procedure for detecting cross-contamination was used to argue that sample contamination was not the source of the shared CDR3s. The public reads were reprocessed in TCRdb via fastp at Q25 and MiXCR, keeping in-frame beta chains. Every distinct CDR3 protein forms one entry, paired with its most common genes and DNA. These V and J calls rely on TCRdb rather than the paper's analysis. The sample table contains nearly 5,500 distinct CDR3 sequences; only one count was recorded for 65% of them. Clones ranked in the top ten supply 57% of the sample.

The source of this sequence is a man in his forties in good health. Recombination joined TRBV7-9 with TRBJ1-5, with TRBD1 as a weak D call on 5 bases. The sample taken for sequencing was CD8+ T cells sorted from blood. The CDR3 here reads CASSFGWDRLHF. At the DNA level, the sequence is TGTGCCAGCAGCTTTGGTTGGGACCGCCTGCATTTT. Supplemented by the reference TRBV7-9 and TRBJ1-5 proteins around the CDR3, the complete variable domain is DTGVSQNPRHKITKRGQNVTFRCDPISEHNRLYWYRQTLGQGPEFLTYFQNEAQLEKSRLLSDRFSAERPKGSFSTLEIQRTEQGDSAMYLCASSFGWDRLHFGDGTRLSIL.